This entry is about one TCR beta chain. This receptor's antigen is unknown. No much larger clone is present one base from it, and per-base qualities are unavailable. Library construction relied on the immunoSEQ multiplex PCR assay. The multiplex PCR relied on a mix of 60 forward primers for TCR Vbeta segments and 13 reverse primers for TCR Jbeta segments. A multiplex PCR assay on genomic DNA amplified the CDR3 region of rearranged TCR beta genes. Amplified TCR beta libraries were sequenced as 87-base-pair reads on the Illumina HiSeq System. From the authors' description of their analysis: In a later analysis, tens of millions of unique TCR beta chains were counted across the 666 repertoires, and about 9.9 million of these chains were shared by at least two donors. To remove PCR and sequencing errors, raw reads were error-corrected and collapsed into unique sequences using a nearest-neighbor algorithm that merged closely related sequences. V, D and J gene segments were assigned by aligning CDR3 sequences to IMGT reference sequences. For a sequence to be retained, a match of at least six nucleotides was required to both a V gene segment and a J gene segment. Rearrangements were classified as productive when the CDR3 lacked stop codons and remained in frame with V and J, and all other rearrangements were classified as non-productive. CDR3 was defined by IMGT convention, running from the second conserved V-encoded cysteine to the conserved J-encoded phenylalanine. In an earlier analysis of approximately 590 of the donors, sequences lacking an unambiguous match to a single V gene segment were excluded. An earlier analysis of 550 to 650 of the donors classified V segments as functional when productive rearrangements were above 56.7% and as segregating when the standard deviation between donors was above 5%. A statistical classification framework was built for diagnosing cytomegalovirus status from the catalog of TCR beta chain sequences. A later analysis assigned V and J genes by comparing TCR nucleotide sequences with IMGT/GENE-DB human TR gene sequences. A later analysis assigned CDR3 sequences and most-parsimonious VDJ recombination scenarios with the TCRdist pipeline. A later analysis defined each TCR beta chain by its CDR3 amino acid sequence plus V-gene family, and excluded reads lacking a unique V-gene family. As a way to deal with suspected cross-contamination and a sequencing artifact, a later analysis dropped approximately 590 nucleotide sequences that were highly shared and had low generation probability. For each public chain, a later analysis derived a clonal expansion index from normalized ranks of inferred template counts within each repertoire. In a later analysis, generation probabilities were computed with a VDJ recombination model fitted to out-of-frame rearrangements, and the resulting probabilities were checked against IGoR. Hypergeometric tests were used in a later analysis to score TCR-TCR, TCR-HLA and TCR-CMV co-occurrence, with a repertoire-size bias correction applied to the TCR pairs. To estimate false discovery rates, a later analysis permuted the HLA or CMV assignments 20 times. A later analysis grouped co-occurring TCRs with DBSCAN, adding TCRdist sequence similarity when clustering within HLA-allele-positive subsets. Repertoires with fewer than 30,000 or more than 120,000 public chains, plus five repertoires with anomalous nucleotide sharing, were excluded from co-occurrence clustering. In TCRdb, the immuneACCESS table is reduced to in-frame sequences with V and J assigned. These tables do not hold every clone; where another copy was compared, an unresolved V gene accounts for under half, and the others remain unexplained. That table supplies the V and J calls and clone size; D and trimming were determined from the DNA. Across this sample there are about 190,000 clones, with 65% to 80% seen only once. The top ten clones comprise approximately 4.6% of the sample.

This sample was included in a study of cytomegalovirus exposure and HLA in healthy donors (dated by TCRdb to between 2016 and 2019). The study in broad terms: An earlier analysis of approximately 640 of the donors reported 250 to 300 Gb of sequence data and 117 million unique TCR beta sequences from 150 million to 200 million T cells. An early release covering roughly 600 HLA-typed donors comprised about 300 gigabases of sequencing data and approximately 85 million unique TCR sequences. Among the approximately 430 genotyped donors, around 81% belonged to the genetic ancestry cluster associated with self-reported Caucasian donors. The study aimed to test whether signatures of past pathogen exposure could be identified by cataloging public T cell receptors. The study used immunosequencing to profile the T cell repertoires of hundreds of subjects and linked those repertoires to cytomegalovirus serostatus. Besides the first cohort of approximately 670 subjects, a separate validation cohort made up of 120 or so different subjects was used. To predict cytomegalovirus infection status, the study combined high-throughput TCR immunosequencing, statistical association of individual TCRs with disease status, and machine learning. A later analysis re-analyzed previously published TCR beta repertoires from approximately 670 donors and added high-resolution HLA genotyping to study TCR occurrence patterns. Rather than drawing on any new phenotypic data, the later analysis identified candidate immune exposures from TCR beta sequences and the way those sequences occurred across donors. An earlier analysis of several hundred of the donors applied high-throughput TCR beta sequencing to assess whether each TCR beta V gene segment acted as functional or pseudogenic. Donor age, sex, ethnicity and CMV serostatus were compiled alongside the repertoire data. A later genetic analysis took genome-wide SNP genotypes for about 55% of the 666 donors and used that subset as a discovery cohort. Every discovery cohort repertoire had been produced on one sequencing platform. Class I and class II HLA loci were covered by the typing at four-digit resolution. The number of typed donors differed by locus: 629-630 for A, B, C, DRB1 and DQB1; 522 for DQA1; fewer than 610 for DPA1; and 400 to 480 for DPB1. Because of strong linkage in the cohort, roughly five DR-DQ haplotypes were treated as single units for association and clustering. Across about 370 genotyped donors of the cohort, an average of approximately 200,000 unique TCR beta nucleotide sequences per donor were sequenced, and 15% to 20% of those sequences were non-productive. Overall study results and their limits: A further reported finding was that TCR beta sequences accurately predicted the HLA-A and HLA-B alleles for most subjects in the first cohort. The only immune exposure information available for the cohort was CMV serostatus. A few of the identified cytomegalovirus-associated TCR beta chains were confirmed in vitro to be specific for cytomegalovirus antigens. Compared with equally common non-associated chains, HLA-associated TCR beta chains in a later analysis were more clonally expanded and had lower generation probabilities. In a later genetic analysis, fewer N-insertions in productive TCRs were reported among donors in an Asian-associated ancestry cluster than the 666-donor mean. According to a later analysis, parvovirus B19, influenza, CMV and Epstein-Barr virus appeared linked to several top co-occurrence clusters. Most TCR sequences were observed very rarely across donors, whereas some public TCRs were present in many individuals. The earlier analysis of about 600 of the donors excluded some 15 rarely observed V segments, including chromosome 9 orphons, because counts were too low. A total of some 180 TCR beta chains were listed by the study as associated with cytomegalovirus. A cluster of highly shared sequence variants was judged likely to represent a technical artifact of the sequencing pipeline. Cytomegalovirus status was reported to be diagnosed by the classifier with high specificity and sensitivity in both the original and validation cohorts. A later genetic analysis associated a missense DCLRE1C variant with V-gene and J-gene trimming of TCR beta chains, and an independent cohort replicated the association. An earlier analysis of approximately 570 of the donors showed that most TCR beta V segments appeared in productive rearrangements either about 87% or about 30% of the time, which broadly matched IMGT annotations. In this cohort, only TCR beta chains were sequenced, and detectable features were limited by the absence of alpha or paired-chain data. A later analysis associated 16,951 TCR beta sequences with specific HLA alleles at a false discovery rate of 0.05. Assigning TCR associations to individual alleles was difficult when HLA alleles, especially DR and DQ, strongly co-occurred. The authors suggested that the approach could potentially be extended to other disease states and immunological phenotypes. A later analysis found that most CMV-associated TCR beta chains appeared HLA-restricted, with HLA associations seemingly driven largely by CMV exposure. Correlated functional status among segregating V segments might reflect linkage disequilibrium, but an unknown experimental factor could not be ruled out. The presence/absence analyses assumed that sequencing depth was roughly uniform across donors, and that assumption may not be true. Because HLA typing was missing for some donors at each locus, association tests included only the typed subset. In a later analysis, the rate of TCR association differed among HLA loci, with DRB1 alleles having the most associated TCRs and HLA-C alleles having the fewest. Some IMGT-functional V segments, including TRBV6-2 and TRBV6-3, could not be told apart with the 87-base-pair reads, so those segments were excluded.

The cohort comprised 550 to 700 healthy bone marrow donors. Cohort members were all nominally healthy when sampled, although unrecorded immune exposures were likely present. The donor was CMV seropositive and was included in the group of 300 or so seropositive cohort members. A peripheral blood sample was collected from each donor, and TCR beta sequencing was performed on peripheral blood mononuclear cells. Genomic DNA extraction from the blood cell samples was performed with the Qiagen DNeasy Blood Extraction Kit. Its CDR3 holds 14 amino acids, cysteine through phenylalanine. The retained sequence is limited to the CDR3, 42 bases, with the frame set at the first base. V lost 1 base and J lost 10 bases; the stretch between them is 14 bases long. The germline V gene sets CDR1 to SGHTA and CDR2 to FQGTGA.

The sequence was obtained from a man aged 25 to 40 in good health and CMV-seropositive. Here the chain combines TRBV7-3 and TRBJ2-1; a tentative D match to TRBD1 spans 6 bases. The source material was PBMCs. The DNA sequence follows: TGTGCCAGCAGCTTAAGGGGGCTCCCCGGAGAGCAGTTCTTC. It specifies CASSLRGLPGEQFF.